Listed below are T cell receptor beta chains from one sample, sequenced in a study of blood T cells in healthy people across ages. TCRdb ran MiXCR on the 5' RACE reads and lists one entry per CDR3 protein. This table holds under 1,000,000 distinct CDR3 sequences, more than 35% found once. The sample taken for sequencing was blood. These receptors were obtained from a man older than 75 in good health. CDR3s include the opening cysteine and the closing phenylalanine or tryptophan. Fields, in order: J gene, D gene, V gene, clone size, CDR3 protein, CDR3 DNA. The D gene is left open where the match is weak. Clone size is given for some rows only: seen once, a few or many times, or a class if the clone is expanded.

>TRBJ2-3|NA|TRBV24-1|few
CATPCKRATDTQYF
TGTGCCACCCCTTGCAAGCGGGCCACAGATACGCAGTATTTT
>TRBJ2-5|TRBD2|TRBV20-1|few
CSAAGGGGRIETQYF
TGCAGTGCTGCCGGGGGGGGCGGGAGGATAGAGACCCAGTACTTC
>TRBJ2-1|TRBD1|TRBV10-3|NA
CAISRDRVAYNEQFF
TGTGCCATCAGTCGTGACAGGGTTGCCTACAATGAGCAGTTCTTC
>TRBJ2-1|TRBD2|TRBV11-2|NA
CASSLERAFGGRTSGDYNEQFF
TGTGCCAGCAGCTTAGAGAGGGCGTTTGGGGGCAGGACTAGCGGCGACTACAATGAGCAGTTCTTC
>TRBJ2-1|NA|TRBV7-2|NA
CASSLEGRVNEQFF
TGTGCCAGCAGCTTAGAGGGCAGGGTAAATGAGCAGTTCTTC
>TRBJ2-1|NA|TRBV4-3|NA
CASSQDRGRSDEQFF
TGCGCCAGCAGCCAAGATCGCGGCCGATCGGACGAGCAGTTCTTC
>TRBJ1-2|TRBD1|TRBV20-1|NA
CSGDSKDSNYGYTF
TGCAGTGGGGACAGTAAAGATTCTAACTATGGCTACACCTTC
>TRBJ1-4|TRBD1|TRBV4-2|few
CASRGQVPELFF
TGTGCCAGCAGGGGACAGGTGCCGGAACTGTTTTTT
>TRBJ2-1|TRBD2|TRBV29-1|few
CSVEEAGGGNEQFF
TGCAGCGTTGAAGAAGCGGGAGGGGGAAATGAGCAGTTCTTC
>TRBJ2-1|TRBD2|TRBV9|few
CASSGGLGGEQFF
TGTGCCAGCAGCGGGGGACTAGGAGGTGAGCAGTTCTTC
>TRBJ1-1|NA|TRBV14|few
CASSGRRARASYTEAFF
TGTGCCAGCAGCGGGAGGAGGGCCAGGGCATCGTACACTGAAGCTTTCTTT
>TRBJ1-2|TRBD1|TRBV20-1|once
CSARGTENGYTF
TGCAGTGCTAGGGGGACAGAGAATGGCTACACCTTC
>TRBJ1-6|TRBD1|TRBV28|NA
CASSPPVSTGGNNSPLHF
TGTGCCAGCAGCCCCCCGGTATCGACAGGGGGTAATAATTCACCCCTCCACTTT
>TRBJ1-6|TRBD1|TRBV7-9|NA
CASSQGTGVSPLHF
TGTGCCAGCTCGCAGGGGACAGGGGTATCACCCCTCCACTTT
>TRBJ2-7|NA|TRBV7-9|few
CASSLGRSGSAYEQYF
TGTGCCAGCAGCTTAGGGAGGTCGGGATCTGCCTACGAGCAGTACTTC
>TRBJ2-1|NA|TRBV20-1|NA
CSASHRVVGNEQFF
TGCAGTGCGAGCCACAGGGTTGTAGGCAATGAGCAGTTCTTC
>TRBJ2-1|NA|TRBV12-3/TRBV12-4|few
CASSLTNIHEQFF
TGTGCCAGCAGTTTAACGAACATCCATGAGCAGTTCTTC
>TRBJ2-5|NA|TRBV4-3|NA
CASSQDTSKETQYF
TGCGCCAGCAGCCAAGACACTAGCAAGGAGACCCAGTACTTC
>TRBJ2-3|TRBD1|TRBV4-3|NA
CASNQGQGGTDAQYF
TGCGCCAGCAACCAGGGACAGGGCGGCACAGATGCGCAGTATTTT
>TRBJ2-7|TRBD2|TRBV5-1|NA
CASSFFAGGLNEQYF
TGCGCCAGCAGCTTTTTTGCGGGAGGTCTCAATGAGCAGTACTTC
>TRBJ2-1|NA|TRBV20-1|NA
CSAPGPTYNEQFF
TGCAGTGCACCGGGCCCTACCTACAATGAGCAGTTCTTC
>TRBJ2-3|TRBD2|TRBV20-1|few
CSAEPGDSGADTQYF
TGCAGTGCGGAACCAGGGGATAGCGGGGCAGATACGCAGTATTTT
>TRBJ1-6|NA|TRBV11-3|many
CASSPRTDNSPLHF
TGTGCCAGCAGCCCTCGGACAGATAATTCACCCCTCCACTTT
>TRBJ2-3|TRBD2|TRBV20-1|few
CSARDLKAGGADTQYF
TGCAGTGCTAGAGATCTTAAAGCGGGAGGGGCAGATACGCAGTATTTT
>TRBJ2-5|NA|TRBV5-1|few
CASTDRSWTDEETQYF
TGCGCCAGCACGGATCGTTCTTGGACAGACGAAGAGACCCAGTACTTC
>TRBJ2-3|NA|TRBV20-1|NA
CSAPGPPRDTQYF
TGCAGTGCTCCGGGACCCCCTCGGGATACGCAGTATTTT
>TRBJ2-1|NA|TRBV18|NA
CANSPGAFDEQFF
TGTGCCAACTCACCTGGGGCTTTCGATGAGCAGTTCTTC
>TRBJ2-7|TRBD1|TRBV11-2|NA
CASSFTGATTNEQYF
TGTGCCAGCAGCTTTACAGGGGCTACCACTAACGAGCAGTACTTC